The TCR beta chain described here comes from a study of molecular identifiers for immune sequencing clone quantification. General observations from the study: Clones with over 20 RNA copies captured over 97% of effector molecules but under 1% of naive ones. Jurkat TCR RNA spiked in from one cell (amid 950,000 to 1,000,000 naive cells) was reportedly detectable.

Note on this clonotype: What it recognizes is unknown.

Deletions cut 9 bases from V and 6 bases from J, with 20 bases between. The germline CDR1 and CDR2 sequences are SEHNR and FQNEAQ (reference sequence). This CDR3 comprises 14 residues. Sorted cells numbering 20,000 to 1,000,000, with 10%, 30% or 50% RNA, yielded the naive CD8 libraries. MiXCR was run by TCRdb on the PCR reads, yielding one entry per CDR3 protein. This table holds about half a million distinct CDR3 sequences, 20% to 25% found once. The receptor's source is a human donor in good health. Some libraries in this study had Jurkat cell RNA spiked in. The V and J genes are TRBV7-9 and TRBJ1-1, with D tentatively TRBD1 (5 bases). Material: naive CD8+ T cells from blood, with Jurkat cell RNA spiked in. Subset in this sample: FACS-sorted CD8+CD4-CCR7+CD45RA+ naive T cells. This chain's CDR3 is CASWGGASRAEAFF. The DNA for the CDR3 is TGTGCCAGTTGGGGTGGGGCCTCGCGCGCTGAAGCTTTCTTT.